The next 24 T cell receptor beta chains were all read from a single sample in a study of shared clonotypes between healthy human individuals. Sequenced by immunoSEQ multiplex PCR; TCRdb stores in-frame clones only, minus some. In the table there are some 900,000 clones, 76% of which are singletons. Sample: memory CD4+ T cells sorted from blood. The subset here: CD45RA-negative fraction. The receptors stem from a man between 18 and 29 years old in good health.

The genes are TRBV6-5 and TRBJ1-5; no clear D gene. The CDR3 contains 13 residues. V was cut by 6 bases and J by 2 bases, with 8 bases left in between. Looked up from germline, CDR1 is MNHEY and CDR2 is SVGAGI. The CDR3 region has the DNA TGTGCCAGCAGCGTTAATCGCAATCAGCCCCAGCATTTT. It yields the protein CASSVNRNQPQHF.

The J gene is TRBJ2-5, the V gene TRBV9; 14 nucleotides align to TRBD2. Germline CDR1 SGDLS, CDR2 YYNGEE. The junction had 6 bases not matched to a gene; V was cut back by 4 bases and J by 4 bases. The CDR3 spans 16 residues. The CDR3 loop reads CASSPQTSGGAETQYF. The CDR3 DNA reads as TGTGCCAGCAGCCCCCAGACTAGCGGGGGGGCAGAGACCCAGTACTTC.

CDR3 nucleotide sequence: TGTGCCAGCAGCGCTGAGACTAGCGGGGGGGTTTGGGAGACCCAGTACTTC. Its protein is CASSAETSGGVWETQYF. The V call is TRBV5-4, the J call TRBJ2-5; TRBD2 matches at 14 bases. J was trimmed by 5 bases and V by 4 bases; bases with no gene match: 10. Germline CDR1 is SGHNT and CDR2 is YYREEE (reference sequence). This CDR3 has 17 amino acids.

This chain links TRBV6-1 with TRBJ1-5, with D possibly TRBD1 on 6 matching bases. The germline V and J ends were trimmed by 7 bases and 4 bases, with 11 bases remaining between them. Germline values: CDR1 MNHNS, CDR2 SASEGT. The CDR3 is 13 amino acids. CDR3 DNA sequence: TGTGCCAGCAAGACAGGATCTAATCAGCCCCAGCATTTT. It yields the protein CASKTGSNQPQHF.

The V call is TRBV9, the J call TRBJ1-4; D is possibly TRBD1 (5 bases). This CDR3 contains 14 residues. Deletions cut 5 bases from V and 4 bases from J, with 12 bases between. Germline CDR1 SGDLS, CDR2 YYNGEE. CDR3 loop: CASSIGADNEKLFF. CDR3 nucleotides: TGTGCCAGCAGTATAGGGGCAGATAATGAAAAACTGTTTTTT. The full variable domain, completed using reference TRBV9 and TRBJ1-4, is DSGVTQTPKHLITATGQRVTLRCSPRSGDLSVYWYQQSLDQGLQFLIQYYNGEERAKGNILERFSAQQFPDLHSELNLSSLELGDSALYFCASSIGADNEKLFFGSGTQLSVL.

This clone was seen once. The chain employs TRBV27 and TRBJ1-4; 7 bases line up with TRBD1. The germline V gene encodes CDR1 MNHEY and CDR2 SMNVEV (reference sequence). J was trimmed by 1 base and V by 5 bases; bases with no gene match: 4. The CDR3 covers 15 residues. This chain's CDR3 is CASSLQGLTNEKLFF. CDR3 DNA sequence: TGTGCCAGCAGTCTACAGGGGTTAACTAATGAAAAACTGTTTTTT.

The CDR3 sequence is CSARGHETQYF. CDR3 nucleotide sequence: TGCAGTGCTAGAGGCCATGAGACCCAGTACTTC. The J gene is TRBJ2-5, the V gene TRBV20-1, with D hard to call. From germline, CDR1 is DFQATT and CDR2 SNEGSKA (reference sequence). Trimming cost V 1 base and J 5 bases, with 5 bases left between them. CDR3 length: 11 amino acids.

This clone has only a few counts. V usage is TRBV7-2 and J usage is TRBJ1-1; no firm D call. CDR3 length: 14 amino acids. Germline V gene sequence: CDR1 SGHTA, CDR2 FQGNSA. V was pared by 3 bases and J by 5 bases, with 13 bases between. DNA for the CDR3: TGTGCCAGCAGCTTTGGGGTGTCTACAACTGAAGCTTTCTTT. Translating gives CASSFGVSTTEAFF.

The V call is TRBV7-2, the J call TRBJ2-5, with D unresolved. The ends were cut back, 2 bases at V and 2 bases at J, with 15 bases in the middle. Per germline, CDR1 SGHTA and CDR2 FQGNSA. The CDR3 covers 16 residues. CDR3 sequence reads: CASSLSLHESQETQYF. The CDR3 DNA sequence: TGTGCCAGCAGCTTAAGTCTGCACGAATCGCAAGAGACCCAGTACTTC.

This clone came up a few times. The chain is built from TRBV30 and TRBJ1-4; a weak D match, TRBD1 (5 bases). The V end lost 2 bases, the J end lost 12 bases, and 13 bases lay between the germline ends. Germline CDR1 and CDR2: GTSNPN and SVGIG (reference sequence). The CDR3 loop spans 12 amino acids. The CDR3 loop is CAWSRGTEQLFF. CDR3 coding DNA: TGTGCCTGGAGTAGGGGTACCGAACAACTGTTTTTT.

This clone appeared many times. The chain has TRBV11-1 and TRBJ1-1; no clear D gene. The germline V and J ends were trimmed by 4 bases and 2 bases, with 11 bases remaining between them. Germline-derived CDR1 and CDR2 are SGHAT and FQDESV (reference sequence). The CDR3 consists of 14 residues. CDR3 residues: CASSYGSFNTEAFF. The CDR3 DNA is TGTGCCAGCAGCTACGGGTCTTTTAACACTGAAGCTTTCTTT. Using reference TRBV11-1 and TRBJ1-1 for the parts outside the CDR3, the full variable domain is EAEVAQSPRYKITEKSQAVAFWCDPISGHATLYWYRQILGQGPELLVQFQDESVVDDSQLPKDRFSAERLKGVDSTLKIQPAELGDSAMYLCASSYGSFNTEAFFGQGTRLTVV.

CDR3 in amino acids: CASSLVPWGEQFF. In DNA, the CDR3 is TGCGCCAGCAGCTTGGTCCCATGGGGTGAGCAGTTCTTC. This chain joins TRBV5-1 and TRBJ2-1; D unresolved. The V end was cut by 0 bases, the J end by 9 bases, with 10 bases between. Germline CDR1 and CDR2: SGHRS and YFSETQ. The CDR3 has 13 amino acids.

This clone was counted a few times. The rearrangement uses TRBV2 and TRBJ2-7; 11 bases are shared with TRBD1. Germline V lookup: CDR1 SNHLY, CDR2 FYNNEI. The CDR3 runs to 15 residues. The ends lost 5 bases at V and 2 bases at J; junction bases unmatched: 5. This CDR3 reads CASSNVGQGAYEQYF. CDR3 in DNA: TGTGCCAGCAGTAACGTGGGACAGGGGGCCTACGAGCAGTACTTC.

This clone came up many times. V usage is TRBV7-3 and J usage is TRBJ1-1; weak D call: TRBD1 (6 bases). Deletions cut 4 bases from V and 12 bases from J, with 15 bases between. Per the germline V gene, CDR1 is SGHTA and CDR2 is FQGTGA. The CDR3 has 12 amino acids. The CDR3 is CASSSSQGTPFF. The CDR3 DNA is TGTGCCAGCAGCTCGTCCCAGGGGACCCCTTTCTTT.

This chain connects TRBV6-5 to TRBJ1-1; possibly TRBD1 for D (5 bases). V was pared by 2 bases and J by 0 bases, with 10 bases between. Germline CDR1 and CDR2: MNHEY and SVGAGI. The CDR3 runs 15 residues. The DNA for the CDR3 is TGTGCCAGCAGTTACGCGGGGCCCATGAACACTGAAGCTTTCTTT. This codes for CASSYAGPMNTEAFF.

V gene TRBV7-9 combines with J gene TRBJ2-2; 9 bases match TRBD1. Germline CDR1 and CDR2: SEHNR and FQNEAQ (reference sequence). The V segment lost 1 base and the J segment 3 bases; nucleotides outside the gene matches: 3. The CDR3 covers 16 residues. The CDR3 reads CASSLGDREYTGELFF. DNA of the CDR3: TGTGCCAGCAGCTTAGGGGACAGGGAATACACCGGGGAGCTGTTTTTT.

CDR3 DNA: TGTGCCAGCAGAGCCCGACTAGCGGGAGATCAAGAGCAGTACTTC. This gives the protein CASRARLAGDQEQYF. This rearrangement joins TRBV7-9 to TRBJ2-7, with 12 bases fitting TRBD2. CDR1 is SEHNR and CDR2 is FQNEAQ in the germline V gene (reference sequence). J gave up 7 bases and V 6 bases, and 10 bases lay outside the gene matches. This CDR3 has 15 residues.

This clone was recorded a few times. The rearrangement links TRBV6-4 to TRBJ1-6, with 9 nucleotides matching TRBD1. Unmatched junction bases numbered 8, after V lost 6 bases and J lost 8 bases. This CDR3 comprises 15 residues. Germline CDR1 MRHNA, CDR2 SNTAGT. CDR3 nucleotide sequence: TGTGCCAGCAGCCGATCGGGACAGGGTTATTCACCCCTCCACTTT. Translated, it gives CASSRSGQGYSPLHF.

This clone has just one count. The rearrangement joins TRBV5-5 to TRBJ2-5, with no clear D. Looked up from germline, CDR1 is SGHKS and CDR2 is YYEKEE (reference sequence). The CDR3 contains 14 residues. V gave up 0 bases and J gave up 5 bases, with 11 bases separating them. The chain's CDR3 is CASSLGLVGETQYF. In nucleotides, the CDR3 is TGTGCCAGCAGCTTGGGGTTAGTCGGGGAGACCCAGTACTTC.

The chain uses TRBV30 and TRBJ1-3; the D gene is possibly TRBD1 (6 bases). The germline V gene encodes CDR1 GTSNPN and CDR2 SVGIG (reference sequence). V lost 2 bases to trimming and J lost 0 bases, with 14 bases between them. The CDR3 is made up of 16 amino acids. CDR3 sequence reads: CAWSLTGSNSGNTIYF. Here the CDR3 DNA reads TGTGCCTGGAGTCTTACAGGGTCAAACTCTGGAAACACCATATATTTT.

The chain couples TRBV15 to TRBJ1-1, with 7 nucleotides matching TRBD1. V shed 4 bases and J 3 bases; nucleotides not matched to a gene: 2. This CDR3 has 13 amino acids. CDR1 and CDR2 (germline): LNHNV, YYDKDF (reference sequence). This chain's CDR3 is CATSMDRYTEAFF. The CDR3 DNA sequence: TGTGCCACCAGCATGGACAGGTACACTGAAGCTTTCTTT.

The rearrangement links TRBV28 to TRBJ1-2; D remains unclear. The V end was cut by 5 bases, the J end by 4 bases, with 17 bases between. The germline V gene encodes CDR1 MDHEN and CDR2 SYDVKM. The CDR3 length is 15 residues. The CDR3 reads CASSGPLRGVYGYTF. CDR3 nucleotide sequence: TGTGCCAGCAGTGGCCCCCTTCGGGGAGTCTATGGCTACACCTTC.

This clone was seen at least ten times. The chain is built from TRBV2 and TRBJ2-5; no clear D gene. The CDR3 consists of 13 residues. V gave up 6 bases and J gave up 5 bases, with 13 bases separating them. CDR1 is SNHLY, CDR2 FYNNEI, per germline. CDR3 DNA sequence: TGTGCCAGCAGGGTGTCTCTGACGGAGACCCAGTACTTC. Encoded protein: CASRVSLTETQYF.

The chain links TRBV5-4 to TRBJ1-2; D is unresolved. This CDR3 is 13 amino acids long. CDR1 and CDR2 from the germline V gene are SGHNT and YYREEE (reference sequence). Between the trimmed V and J ends, which lost 0 bases and 5 bases, there was a span of 8 bases. CDR3 sequence (DNA): TGTGCCAGCAGCTTGGCCTCAGGATATGGCTACACCTTC. As protein: CASSLASGYGYTF.